This note documents a single T cell receptor (beta chain) sequence. This clonotype was counted ten times or more. This clone's antigen is unknown. Base-call qualities are not available, and no considerably larger clone is one nucleotide away. Library preparation employed 5' RACE. Sequencer: NextSeq 500. The TCR library protocol attached unique molecular identifiers to individual cDNA molecules to correct for sequencing error and PCR bias. Sequencing covered both TCR alpha and beta chains, and within each sample the abundances of alpha and beta sequences were tightly co-correlated. Per the authors' processing: Decombinator V4 was used to annotate TCR sequences for V gene, J gene and CDR3. TCRs were defined as expanded if a significant change between any two time points was detected under a Poisson model with p below 0.0001. TCR abundances were normalised to the total number of TCRs sequenced per sample and were expressed as counts per million. MAIT TCRs were defined by TRAV1-2 paired with TRAJ12, TRAJ20 or TRAJ33, and iNKT TCRs by TRAV10 paired with TRAJ18. VDJdb, accessed on 1 November 2021, was searched for TCRs annotated for CMV, EBV and SARS-CoV-2, and TCRs annotated for more than one antigen were excluded. The raw public reads went through TCRdb reprocessing: fastp at Q25, MiXCR clone calling, in-frame beta chains kept. CDR3 protein duplicates are merged, each entry listing the most common genes and DNA. The V and J calls, along with clone size, are taken from TCRdb and not from the paper's own processing. In this sample the table shows roughly 35,000 distinct CDR3 sequences, over 6.5% of which occur a single time. The ten largest clones add up to about 4% of the sample.

The source of the sample is a study of early T cells in non-severe SARS-CoV-2 infection listed by TCRdb under 2021. For the study in its entirety: Because TCR sequencing relied on bulk RNA taken from unsorted whole blood, pairing of alpha and beta chains was not possible.

Set within a cohort of healthcare workers in London, UK, this nested case-control study involved weekly PCR testing of nasopharyngeal swabs along with blood sampling. Healthcare workers were recruited during the week of the UK lockdown, between 23 and 31 March 2020, and followed weekly for up to roughly 16 weeks. V and J are truncated by 5 bases and 0 bases respectively, leaving an intervening sequence of 5 bases. Counted from cysteine to phenylalanine, this CDR3 has 13 amino acids. Here the CDR3 DNA is all that survives: 39 bases in frame from base 1. The CDR1 and CDR2 encoded by the germline V gene are SNHLY and FYNNEI. The paper's findings and limits, for the study overall: VDJdb matching was skewed toward anti-spike CD8 responses and likely underestimated virus-specific expansions by missing private and CD4 specificities.

The chain joins TRBV2 to TRBJ1-5, with the D gene too uncertain to name. Sequencing used whole blood. The source is an adult who was a healthcare worker with PCR-confirmed SARS-CoV-2 infection or an uninfected control (not recorded which). This receptor has the CDR3 CASSTYSNQPQHF. The nucleotides read TGTGCCAGCAGTACATATAGCAATCAGCCCCAGCATTTT. This CDR3, with the reference TRBV2 and TRBJ1-5 proteins standing in past its ends, gives the full variable domain EPEVTQTPSHQVTQMGQEVILRCVPISNHLYFYWYRQILGQKVEFLVSFYNNEISEKSEIFDDQFSVERPDGSNFTLKIRSTKLEDSAMYFCASSTYSNQPQHFGDGTRLSIL.